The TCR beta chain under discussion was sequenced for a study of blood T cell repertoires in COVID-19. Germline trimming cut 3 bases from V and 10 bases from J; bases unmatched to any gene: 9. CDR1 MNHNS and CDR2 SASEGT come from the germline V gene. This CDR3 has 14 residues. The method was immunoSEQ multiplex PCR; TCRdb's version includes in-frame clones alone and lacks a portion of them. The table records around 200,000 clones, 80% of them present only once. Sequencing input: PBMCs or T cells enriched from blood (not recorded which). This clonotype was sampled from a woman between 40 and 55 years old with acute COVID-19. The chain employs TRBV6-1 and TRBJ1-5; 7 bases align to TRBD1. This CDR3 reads CASSDADREDPQHF. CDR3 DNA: TGTGCCAGCAGTGACGCCGACAGGGAGGATCCCCAGCATTTT.